A selection of T cell receptor beta chains follows, all from one sample in a study of cytomegalovirus exposure and HLA in healthy donors. Repertoires were generated with immunoSEQ multiplex PCR, while TCRdb's copy carries only in-frame clones and drops some. The table shows some 250,000 clones, with approximately 81% occurring only once. Source material: PBMCs. These receptors all come from a woman aged 60-75 years in good health and CMV-seropositive. The CDR3 runs from the conserved cysteine through the conserved F or W. A D gene is named only where the DNA matches it firmly. Expanded clones get a size class; other rows say once, few or many, or leave the size out.

size,J,V,D,DNA,CDR3
NA,TRBJ2-1,TRBV27,TRBD1,TGTGCCAGCAGTTCAAAAGGTGGCAGGGGGCGGCCCAATGAGCAGTTCTTC,CASSSKGGRGRPNEQFF
NA,TRBJ2-7,TRBV6-5,TRBD1,TGTGCCAGCAGTTACGGGAGACAGGGCTACGAGCAGTACTTC,CASSYGRQGYEQYF
NA,TRBJ2-7,TRBV23-1,TRBD1,TGCGCCAGCACGTCGGACAGGTGCTACGAGCAGTACTTC,CASTSDRCYEQYF
few,TRBJ2-5,TRBV2,NA,TGTGCCAGCAGTGTCAGGAGGGGAGAGACCCAGTACTTC,CASSVRRGETQYF
NA,TRBJ2-4,TRBV4-1,NA,TGCGCCAGCAGCCAAGATTCAGGACTAGCCAAAAACATTCAGTACTTC,CASSQDSGLAKNIQYF
NA,TRBJ2-3,TRBV10-1,TRBD2,TGCGCCAGCAGTGAGTCGGGTAGCGGGAAGGCAGATACGCAGTATTTT,CASSESGSGKADTQYF
NA,TRBJ2-7,TRBV4-1,TRBD2,TGCGCCAGCAGCCAAGTGACTAGCAGCTACGAGCAGTACTTC,CASSQVTSSYEQYF
NA,TRBJ2-5,TRBV9,NA,TGTGCCAGCAGCGTAGGAGGGGGAGGGCCGGGAGAGACCCAGTACTTC,CASSVGGGGPGETQYF
NA,TRBJ2-5,TRBV29-1,NA,TGCAGCGTTGAACTTCCAGGGAACGGGGAGACCCAGTACTTC,CSVELPGNGETQYF
NA,TRBJ2-5,TRBV10-2,TRBD2,TGCGCCAGCAGGTTAGCGGGAGGCCAAGAGACCCAGTACTTC,CASRLAGGQETQYF
NA,TRBJ1-1,TRBV5-1,NA,TGCGCCAGCAGCTTGATTTTGGACTCCGCCTTGAACACTGAAGCTTTCTTT,CASSLILDSALNTEAFF
NA,TRBJ1-1,TRBV5-4,NA,TGTGCCAGCAACCAGGGTAATGAAGCTTTCTTT,CASNQGNEAFF